This passage covers 18 T cell receptor beta chains from one sample sequenced in a study of cytomegalovirus exposure and HLA in healthy donors. Here immunoSEQ multiplex PCR was the method, and the copy in TCRdb shows in-frame clones only, minus some. The data contain around 140,000 clones, approximately 86% of them seen just once; the ten biggest clones take up just under 9%. Sequencing was done on a sample of PBMCs. The receptor set was obtained from a man aged 18-30 years in good health and CMV-seropositive.

The chain uses TRBV6-1 and TRBJ1-4, with TRBD1 identical over 9 bases. Trimming removed 3 bases from V and 13 bases from J; junction bases left unmatched: 9. This CDR3 region has 14 residues. Germline V gene lookup returns CDR1 MNHNS and CDR2 SASEGT. DNA for the CDR3: TGTGCCAGCAGTGAGGGGCCCACAGGGGGCAGACTGTTTTTT. Encoded protein: CASSEGPTGGRLFF.

V usage is TRBV5-6 and J usage is TRBJ1-2; D gene uncertain. V was clipped by 3 bases and J by 4 bases, with 7 bases between them. CDR3 length: 12 residues. CDR1 is SGHDT and CDR2 is YYEEEE in the germline V gene. The CDR3 nucleotides read TGTGCCAGCAGCTCGGGGAGCTATGGCTACACCTTC. Its translation: CASSSGSYGYTF.

This chain connects TRBV4-2 to TRBJ2-3; 11 nucleotides line up with TRBD2. V lost 0 bases and J lost 5; bases outside the gene matches: 7. The CDR3 contains 17 residues. CDR1 and CDR2 from the germline V gene are LGHNA and YNFKEQ. The CDR3 reads CASSQDLASGGQDTQYF. The CDR3 DNA is TGTGCCAGCAGCCAAGATCTGGCTAGCGGGGGGCAAGATACGCAGTATTTT.

This chain connects TRBV5-4 to TRBJ2-3; 15 bases are shared with TRBD2. Trimming took 0 bases from V and 3 from J; bases not matched to a gene: 5. Per the germline V gene, CDR1 is SGHNT and CDR2 is YYREEE (reference sequence). CDR3 length: 18 amino acids. In DNA form, the CDR3 reads TGTGCCAGCAGCTTGGAGGGACTAGCGGGAGGAGGGACAGATACGCAGTATTTT. Protein product: CASSLEGLAGGGTDTQYF.

The rearrangement links TRBV6-1 to TRBJ2-1; 7 nucleotides match TRBD2. With V trimmed by 5 bases and J by 9 bases, 10 bases remained unmatched. The germline CDR1 and CDR2 sequences are MNHNS and SASEGT. This CDR3 region has 14 residues. The CDR3 here is CASSPGLVAGEQFF. In DNA, the CDR3 is TGTGCCAGCAGTCCAGGACTAGTCGCTGGTGAGCAGTTCTTC.

The gene calls are TRBV18 and TRBJ2-3; D may be TRBD1 (6 bases). Germline CDR1 and CDR2: KGHSH and LQKENI. Trimming took off 3 bases at V and 1 base at J, with 17 bases between the two ends. This CDR3 spans 17 amino acids. The CDR3 sequence: CASSPPRTGGRTDTQYF. CDR3 coding DNA: TGTGCCAGCTCACCTCCCCGGACTGGGGGCCGCACAGATACGCAGTATTTT.

CDR3 sequence (DNA): TGTGCCAGCAGTTCCAGCGGGAGGGTCACCGGGGAGCTGTTTTTT. This encodes CASSSSGRVTGELFF. This chain connects TRBV27 to TRBJ2-2; 10 bases are shared with TRBD2. This CDR3 region has 15 residues. The V gene end was trimmed by 4 bases and the J gene end by 4 bases; junction bases not matched to a gene: 3. The germline V gene has CDR1 MNHEY and CDR2 SMNVEV (reference sequence).

This clone was seen a few times. This sequence joins TRBV7-8 and TRBJ1-1; possibly TRBD1 for D (5 bases). V gave up 1 base and J gave up 10 bases, with 16 bases separating them. Germline CDR1 SGHVS, CDR2 FQNEAQ. The CDR3 is 14 residues long. In DNA, the CDR3 is TGTGCCAGCAGCTTAGAATTGTGGGGGGATGGAGCTTTCTTT. Its protein product is CASSLELWGDGAFF.

The CDR3 DNA reads as TGTGCCAGCACCTACTGGCAGGGCGGAGGAAACACCATATATTTT. Translated, it gives CASTYWQGGGNTIYF. This rearrangement joins TRBV7-9 to TRBJ1-3; possible D gene TRBD1, 5 bases. V was cut by 7 bases and J by 4 bases, with 17 bases left in between. Per the germline V gene, CDR1 is SEHNR and CDR2 is FQNEAQ (reference sequence). The CDR3 covers 15 residues.

The V and J genes are TRBV5-1 and TRBJ2-4; TRBD1 matches 9 bases. V was pared by 0 bases and J by 6 bases, with 1 base of the junction left unmatched. The germline V gene encodes CDR1 SGHRS and CDR2 YFSETQ. CDR3 length equals 14 residues. The CDR3 region is CASSLEGQGNIQYF. The CDR3, as DNA: TGCGCCAGCAGCTTGGAGGGACAGGGAAACATTCAGTACTTC.

This chain connects TRBV5-1 to TRBJ2-5; possibly TRBD2 for D (6 bases). This CDR3 comprises 15 residues. V lost 5 bases, J lost 0 bases, and 14 bases lay in between. The V gene's germline CDR1 is SGHRS and CDR2 YFSETQ. The CDR3 here is CASRGGFWYQETQYF. The CDR3 bases are TGCGCCAGCAGGGGGGGATTTTGGTACCAAGAGACCCAGTACTTC. Full variable domain (missing parts from reference TRBV5-1 and TRBJ2-5): KAGVTQTPRYLIKTRGQQVTLSCSPISGHRSVSWYQQTPGQGLQFLFEYFSETQRNKGNFPGRFSGRQFSNSRSEMNVSTLELGDSALYLCASRGGFWYQETQYFGPGTRLLVL.

The chain uses TRBV2 and TRBJ1-4; 8 nucleotides agree with TRBD1. Looked up from germline, CDR1 is SNHLY and CDR2 is FYNNEI. This CDR3 contains 23 residues. J gave up 2 bases and V 4 bases, and 27 bases lay outside the gene matches. CDR3 sequence: CASSGKGQVMMVSYGSTNEKLFF. The CDR3 DNA follows: TGTGCCAGCAGTGGAAAGGGACAGGTGATGATGGTGTCGTATGGATCGACTAATGAAAAACTGTTTTTT.

This rearrangement joins TRBV2 to TRBJ2-3; maybe TRBD2 (6 bases). Germline assignment: CDR1 SNHLY and CDR2 FYNNEI. Deletions cut 7 bases from V and 5 bases from J, with 10 bases between. CDR3 length equals 12 residues. The CDR3, as DNA: TGTGCCAGCAAACTAGCCTTAGATACGCAGTATTTT. The encoded protein is CASKLALDTQYF.

V and J are TRBV5-1 and TRBJ2-7; TRBD2 is a possible D gene (6 bases). The CDR3 consists of 15 residues. The germline V gene encodes CDR1 SGHRS and CDR2 YFSETQ. Deletions cut 0 bases from V and 6 bases from J, with 16 bases between. In DNA form, the CDR3 reads TGCGCCAGCAGCTTGGTAGGAGGGCCTAGCTCCGAGCAGTACTTC. Translating gives CASSLVGGPSSEQYF. The variable domain in full, completed from reference TRBV5-1 and TRBJ2-7, reads KAGVTQTPRYLIKTRGQQVTLSCSPISGHRSVSWYQQTPGQGLQFLFEYFSETQRNKGNFPGRFSGRQFSNSRSEMNVSTLELGDSALYLCASSLVGGPSSEQYFGPGTRLTVT.

This clone has more than one count but fewer than ten. The rearrangement uses TRBV7-9 and TRBJ2-1; TRBD1 matches 7 bases. Per germline, CDR1 SEHNR and CDR2 FQNEAQ (reference sequence). V trimming: 5 bases; J trimming: 8 bases; junction bases outside the gene matches: 12. The length of the CDR3 is 15 residues. CDR3 loop: CASSPRDRGRHEQFF. The CDR3 DNA reads as TGTGCCAGCAGCCCAAGGGACAGAGGAAGGCATGAGCAGTTCTTC. The variable domain in full, with the rest retrieved from reference TRBV7-9 and TRBJ2-1, is DTGVSQNPRHKITKRGQNVTFRCDPISEHNRLYWYRQTLGQGPEFLTYFQNEAQLEKSRLLSDRFSAERPKGSFSTLEIQRTEQGDSAMYLCASSPRDRGRHEQFFGPGTRLTVL.

This clone was counted only a few times. The CDR3 DNA sequence: TGTGCCATCAGAGGGACTAGCGGAGAGACCCAGTACTTC. Translating it yields CAIRGTSGETQYF. The V call is TRBV10-3, the J call TRBJ2-5; TRBD2 matches at 11 bases. Looked up from germline, CDR1 is ENHRY and CDR2 is SYGVKD. The CDR3 is 13 residues long. Trimming took 6 bases from V and 4 from J; bases not matched to a gene: 1.

V is TRBV14 and J is TRBJ1-2, with D possibly matching TRBD1 (6 bases). The CDR3 covers 16 residues. The germline gives CDR1 SGHDN, CDR2 FVKESK. V shed 1 base and J shed 7 bases, with 19 bases lying between them. The CDR3 bases are TGTGCCAGCAGCCAAGGATTTTTTTGGGGGCGCTTTGGCTACACCTTC. Translation gives CASSQGFFWGRFGYTF.

The chain links TRBV28 to TRBJ1-4, with TRBD1 matching over 7 bases. This CDR3 is 14 amino acids long. The J segment lost 3 bases and the V segment lost 8 bases, leaving 6 bases of the junction unmatched. CDR1 is MDHEN and CDR2 is SYDVKM in the germline V gene. The CDR3 reads CASRPTGSNEKLFF. The CDR3 coding sequence is TGTGCCAGCCGTCCGACAGGGTCTAATGAAAAACTGTTTTTT. Drawing the rest from reference TRBV28 and TRBJ1-4, the complete variable domain is DVKVTQSSRYLVKRTGEKVFLECVQDMDHENMFWYRQDPGLGLRLIYFSYDVKMKEKGDIPEGYSVSREKKERFSLILESASTNQTSMYLCASRPTGSNEKLFFGSGTQLSVL.